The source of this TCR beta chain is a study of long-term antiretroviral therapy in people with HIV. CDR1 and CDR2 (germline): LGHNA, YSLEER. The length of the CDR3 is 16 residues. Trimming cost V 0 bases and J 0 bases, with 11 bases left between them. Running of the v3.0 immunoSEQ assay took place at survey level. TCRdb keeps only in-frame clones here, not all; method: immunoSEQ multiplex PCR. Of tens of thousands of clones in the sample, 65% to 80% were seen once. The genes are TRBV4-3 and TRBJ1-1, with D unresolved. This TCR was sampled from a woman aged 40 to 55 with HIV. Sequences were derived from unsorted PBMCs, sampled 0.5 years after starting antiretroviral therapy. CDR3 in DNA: TGCGCCAGCAGCCAAGACAGAGAAAACATGAACACTGAAGCTTTCTTT. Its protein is CASSQDRENMNTEAFF.